These 10 T cell receptor beta chains were sequenced from one sample in a study of blood T cell repertoires in COVID-19 (TCRdb year 2020). Receptor amplification or capture employed the immunoSEQ multiplex PCR assay. This is the immuneACCESS table as TCRdb keeps it, with only in-frame sequences that have V and J called. A part of the clones is gone; compared with another copy, unresolved V genes explain less than half, and the rest is unexplained. Recorded for this sample are 200,000 to 250,000 clones; around 83% of them occurred a single time. The ten largest make up 8.2% of the sample. Sequenced: peripheral blood. Every receptor here comes from a woman aged 80 or over with COVID-19, enrolled during active disease.

The chain has TRBV28 and TRBJ1-2; D unclear. Per the germline V gene, CDR1 is MDHEN and CDR2 is SYDVKM. The CDR3 has 13 amino acids. With 2 bases removed from V and 5 bases from J, the gap between germline ends came to 9 bases. The CDR3 region has the DNA TGTGCCAGCAGTTTAGGAGGTCCGTATGGCTACACCTTC. It specifies CASSLGGPYGYTF.

The rearrangement links TRBV5-4 to TRBJ2-7; 8 bases are shared with TRBD1. Looked up from germline, CDR1 is SGHNT and CDR2 is YYREEE (reference sequence). This CDR3 is 15 amino acids long. V lost 5 bases and J lost 3; bases outside the gene matches: 10. CDR3 loop: CASRSRQGPNYEQYF. For the CDR3, the DNA is TGTGCCAGCAGATCACGACAGGGGCCCAACTACGAGCAGTACTTC. Full variable domain (outside the CDR3, taken from reference TRBV5-4 and TRBJ2-7): ETGVTQSPTHLIKTRGQQVTLRCSSQSGHNTVSWYQQALGQGPQFIFQYYREEENGRGNFPPRFSGLQFPNYSSELNVNALELDDSALYLCASRSRQGPNYEQYFGPGTRLTVT.

The chain links TRBV18 to TRBJ1-3, with 12 nucleotides matching TRBD1. The V segment lost 6 bases and the J segment 3 bases; nucleotides outside the gene matches: 6. This CDR3 is built from 16 residues. Germline V gene sequence: CDR1 KGHSH, CDR2 LQKENI. The CDR3 region is CASSLGQGAGGNTIYF. CDR3 nucleotide sequence: TGTGCCAGCTCTCTGGGACAGGGGGCCGGTGGAAACACCATATATTTT.

This sequence joins TRBV6-5 and TRBJ2-4; 7 positions agree with TRBD1. V lost 2 bases, J lost 11 bases, and 12 bases stayed unmatched. The CDR3 contains 15 residues. Germline loops: CDR1 MNHEY, CDR2 SVGAGI. DNA of the CDR3: TGTGCCAGCAGTTACGAGACAGGGACGAGTGGGGTTCAGTACTTC. Translation gives CASSYETGTSGVQYF.

This chain uses TRBV27 with TRBJ2-7; D not certain. V was pared by 8 bases and J by 0 bases, with 14 bases between. Germline CDR1 MNHEY, CDR2 SMNVEV (reference sequence). CDR3 length: 14 amino acids. The CDR3 reads CASAGDPFSYEQYF. The CDR3 coding sequence is TGTGCCAGCGCCGGAGACCCGTTCTCCTACGAGCAGTACTTC.

This chain connects TRBV28 to TRBJ2-3; no definite D call. The ends were cut back, 10 bases at V and 6 bases at J, with 14 bases in the middle. Germline V lookup: CDR1 MDHEN, CDR2 SYDVKM. This CDR3 is 12 amino acids long. The CDR3 sequence is CATRALWDTQYF. CDR3 sequence (DNA): TGTGCCACAAGAGCGTTATGGGATACGCAGTATTTT.

V is TRBV7-9 and J is TRBJ2-1, with 13 bases matching TRBD2. V trimming: 0 bases; J trimming: 9 bases; junction bases outside the gene matches: 11. CDR1 is SEHNR and CDR2 is FQNEAQ in the germline V gene (reference sequence). There are 18 residues in the CDR3. The DNA for the CDR3 is TGTGCCAGCAGCTTAGCAGAGGAAACTAGCGGGAGGGTAGGTGAGCAGTTCTTC. Protein: CASSLAEETSGRVGEQFF.

The rearrangement joins TRBV4-1 to TRBJ1-5; TRBD1 might be the D (6 bases). Per the germline V gene, CDR1 is MGHRA and CDR2 is YSYEKL. The CDR3 loop spans 15 amino acids. V lost 4 bases and J lost 2, with 12 bases in between. The CDR3 bases are TGCGCCAGCAGCCCCTTAGGGGGAGGCAATCAGCCCCAGCATTTT. This gives the protein CASSPLGGGNQPQHF.

The chain combines TRBV7-2 with TRBJ2-3, with a weak D call TRBD2 (5 bases). CDR1 is SGHTA and CDR2 is FQGNSA in the germline V gene. There are 15 residues in the CDR3. Between the trimmed V and J ends, which lost 2 bases and 0 bases, there was a span of 9 bases. The CDR3 here is CASSLPGTSTDTQYF. In nucleotides, the CDR3 is TGTGCCAGCAGCTTACCGGGAACTAGCACAGATACGCAGTATTTT.

This CDR3 is CASSPPTSGSTDTQYF. CDR3 in DNA: TGTGCCAGCAGCCCTCCGACTAGCGGGAGCACAGATACGCAGTATTTT. J is TRBJ2-3 and V is TRBV7-2, with 10 bases identical to TRBD2. After removal of 5 bases from V and 0 bases from J, the junction contained 5 bases not matched to a gene. CDR3 length equals 16 residues. Germline CDR1 reads SGHTA; CDR2 reads FQGNSA.